This entry is about one TCR beta chain. These data come from a study of blood T cell repertoires in COVID-19. Overall study context: Sites in the United States, Italy and Spain provided acute and convalescent COVID-19 samples. From T cells, B-cell-depleted T cells, or PBMCs came the material, which was cDNA or gDNA.

Authors' processing steps: Estimated nucleated cell counts came from reference gene primer amplification. Produced via immunoSEQ multiplex PCR; TCRdb's table is partial and in-frame only. V and J calls plus clone size are reproduced from that table; the DNA served to infer D and trimming. The repertoire has approximately 60,000 clones, more than 60% of them found once; the top ten carry over 15%. This sequence was found in a man between 60 and 75 years old with acute or convalescent COVID-19. Sequencing was performed on peripheral blood.

CDR3 amino acids: CASSLVRETTYGYTF. In DNA, the CDR3 is TGTGCCAGCAGCTTAGTCCGGGAGACTACCTATGGCTACACCTTC. J is TRBJ1-2 and V is TRBV7-2; D is unclear. CDR1 and CDR2 from the germline V gene are SGHTA and FQGNSA. V lost 1 base, J lost 4 bases, and 13 bases lay in between. The CDR3 is 15 amino acids.